This TCR beta chain was found in a study of blood T cell repertoires in COVID-19. On the study more broadly: Sites across the United States, Italy and Spain contributed samples from acute and convalescent COVID-19.

CDR1 and CDR2 from the germline V gene are SGHRS and YFSETQ. Between the trimmed V and J ends, which lost 1 base and 3 bases, there was a span of 14 bases. The CDR3 sequence is 15 residues long. In the original workflow: Reference gene primer amplification gave estimated nucleated cell counts. Assay used: immunoSEQ multiplex PCR; TCRdb lists only in-frame clones, some missing. That table is the source of V, J and clone size, and D and trimming were worked out from the DNA. Of about 310,000 clones in the sample, around 90% were seen once. The TCR originated in a man in his fifties or sixties with active or convalescent COVID-19. The specimen sequenced was peripheral blood. J is TRBJ2-7 and V is TRBV5-1; D is perhaps TRBD1 (5 bases). The CDR3 region is CASSLLGADNYEQYF. The CDR3 DNA reads TGCGCCAGCAGCTTGTTAGGGGCAGACAACTACGAGCAGTACTTC.